This TCR beta chain was obtained from a study of CD8+CD57+ T cells in acquired aplastic anemia. The CDR3 is 13 residues long. Germline loops: CDR1 SNHLY, CDR2 FYNNEI. The germline V and J ends were trimmed by 5 bases and 10 bases, with 12 bases remaining between them. Genomic DNA provided the template from which TCR beta VDJ and CDR3 profiles were obtained. MiXCR was run by TCRdb on the reads, yielding one entry per CDR3 protein. The sample carries about 43,000 distinct CDR3 sequences, roughly 69% recorded once. This clonotype was recorded once. All patients picked for sequencing had shown, by flow cytometry, an expansion of CD8+CD57+ cells.

The clonotype was recovered from a human donor with aplastic anemia. Sequenced input: sorted CD4+, CD8+, or CD8+CD57+ T cells (not recorded which) from PBMCs. This chain connects TRBV2 to TRBJ1-6, with D unresolved. CDR3 sequence reads: CASSLDLESPLHF. Written as DNA, the CDR3 is TGTGCCAGCAGTCTGGACTTAGAATCACCCCTCCACTTT.